Following are 9 T cell receptor beta chains from one sample sequenced in a study of immune evolution from preneoplasia to lung adenocarcinoma. Sequencing used immunoSEQ multiplex PCR; TCRdb keeps in-frame clones, though not all of them. The sample has just under 2,500 clones; 80% to 90% are singletons. Specimen: FFPE invasive lung adenocarcinoma tissue. Receptors were obtained from a person aged 60-80 years with invasive lung adenocarcinoma.

This clone appeared a single time. V and J are TRBV9 and TRBJ2-5, with 7 bases fitting TRBD1. Germline V gene sequence: CDR1 SGDLS, CDR2 YYNGEE. V dropped 4 bases and J dropped 3; count of bases not matched to a gene: 3. The length of the CDR3 is 13 residues. This CDR3 reads CASSWGTEETQYF. The CDR3 nucleotides read TGTGCCAGCAGCTGGGGGACAGAAGAGACCCAGTACTTC.

The V and J genes are TRBV7-9 and TRBJ2-7; a weak D match, TRBD1 (6 bases). The CDR3 is 14 amino acids. V lost 5 bases and J 6 bases, leaving 17 bases between the germline ends. CDR1 is SEHNR and CDR2 is FQNEAQ in the germline V gene (reference sequence). The CDR3, as DNA: TGTGCCAGCAGCGCTACTAACAGGGTTGGCGAGCAGTACTTC. It codes for CASSATNRVGEQYF.

This chain connects TRBV27 to TRBJ2-2; TRBD2 aligns across 12 bases. This CDR3 is 18 amino acids long. The V gene's germline CDR1 is MNHEY and CDR2 SMNVEV (reference sequence). J lost 4 bases, V lost 6 bases, and 12 bases had no gene match. DNA for the CDR3: TGTGCCAGCAGCCGCGGGACTAGCGGGTGGTTAAGCACCGGGGAGCTGTTTTTT. Its translation: CASSRGTSGWLSTGELFF.

The rearrangement uses TRBV15 and TRBJ2-7; D may be TRBD1 or TRBD2 (5 bases each). The CDR3 has 15 amino acids. V was trimmed by 5 bases and J by 0 bases, leaving 14 bases between them. Germline CDR1 and CDR2: LNHNV and YYDKDF (reference sequence). The chain's CDR3 is CATSPEGRSSYEQYF. The CDR3 DNA reads TGTGCCACCAGCCCCGAGGGGCGTAGCTCCTACGAGCAGTACTTC.

The V gene is TRBV10-3, the J gene TRBJ2-3; D tentatively fits TRBD1 or TRBD2 (6 bases each). The CDR3 contains 14 residues. V lost 5 bases to trimming and J lost 0 bases, with 9 bases between them. Looked up from germline, CDR1 is ENHRY and CDR2 is SYGVKD. CDR3 amino acids: CAISLGGSTDTQYF. In DNA form, the CDR3 reads TGTGCCATCAGTTTAGGGGGGAGCACAGATACGCAGTATTTT.

This chain uses TRBV4-2 with TRBJ2-7; 10 nucleotides match TRBD2. The CDR3 length is 20 residues. CDR1 LGHNA and CDR2 YNFKEQ come from the germline V gene. With V trimmed by 0 bases and J by 2 bases, 16 bases remained unmatched. As DNA, the CDR3 is TGTGCCAGCAGCCAAGATCTGAATAGCGGGGGGCCCTATCGACCCTACGAGCAGTACTTC. Its translation: CASSQDLNSGGPYRPYEQYF.

V and J are TRBV7-8 and TRBJ2-5, with D possibly matching TRBD2 (6 bases). Germline lookup yields CDR1 SGHVS and CDR2 FQNEAQ. There are 13 residues in the CDR3. Deletions cut 5 bases from V and 5 bases from J, with 12 bases between. The CDR3 loop reads CASSPGLRETQYF. CDR3 bases: TGTGCCAGCAGCCCGGGACTGCGGGAGACCCAGTACTTC.

The chain recombines TRBV6-4 with TRBJ2-1; 10 nucleotides line up with TRBD2. CDR1 and CDR2 from the germline V gene are MRHNA and SNTAGT. This CDR3 is 14 amino acids long. V dropped 3 bases and J dropped 6; count of bases not matched to a gene: 2. The CDR3 nucleotides read TGTGCCAGCAGTGAAGGGACTAGCGTCAATGAGCAGTTCTTC. The encoded protein is CASSEGTSVNEQFF.

The chain carries TRBV7-2 and TRBJ1-5; tentatively, D is TRBD1 (5 bases). This CDR3 has 14 amino acids. V lost 6 bases to trimming and J lost 9 bases, with 18 bases between them. Germline values: CDR1 SGHTA, CDR2 FQGNSA. The CDR3 region is CASSSPGPSRPQHF. In DNA, the CDR3 is TGTGCCAGCAGTTCACCGGGACCAAGTAGGCCCCAGCATTTT.